This record looks at one T cell receptor beta chain sequence and its context. Researchers ran the PCR with 60 Vbeta and 13 Jbeta primers. The table came from immunoSEQ multiplex PCR; TCRdb's copy has only in-frame clones and leaves some out. The sample yields about 72,000 clones, about four fifths seen once. This entry belongs to a study of cytomegalovirus exposure and HLA in healthy donors. Germline V gives CDR1 SGHKS, CDR2 YYEKEE (reference sequence). The CDR3 extends over 17 amino acids. V was trimmed by 2 bases and J by 3 bases, leaving 20 bases between them. This sequence was found in a man aged 40-49 years in good health and CMV-seronegative. The sequencing input was PBMCs. This chain joins TRBV5-5 and TRBJ1-2; weak D call: TRBD1 (6 bases). In DNA, the CDR3 is TGTGCCAGCAGCTTACCCAACAACAGGGTGAGTGACTATGGCTACACCTTC. Encoded protein: CASSLPNNRVSDYGYTF.